Below are 24 T cell receptor beta chains sequenced from a single sample in a study of blood T cell repertoires in COVID-19. The table came from immunoSEQ multiplex PCR; TCRdb's copy has only in-frame clones and leaves some out. The sample includes over 150,000 clones, about 91% of them seen just once. The sample taken for sequencing was peripheral blood. All receptors come from a woman aged 55-69 years who had recovered from COVID-19.

The J gene is TRBJ2-3, the V gene TRBV29-1, with a possible D match to TRBD1 (6 bases). CDR3 size: 13 residues. Trimming removed 5 bases from V and 6 bases from J, with 15 bases in between. Per germline, CDR1 SQVTM and CDR2 ANQGSEA. The CDR3 region is CSVNQGIGDTQYF. The CDR3 DNA reads as TGCAGCGTTAACCAGGGGATAGGCGATACGCAGTATTTT.

This clone came up once. The chain links TRBV23-1 to TRBJ2-5; TRBD2 might be the D (7 bases). TRBV23-1 is flagged as an ORF with uncertain function. V lost 4 bases and J 5 bases, leaving 8 bases between the germline ends. The CDR3 is 12 residues long. CDR3 amino acids: CASSPGGETQYF. The CDR3, as DNA: TGCGCCAGCAGTCCGGGGGGCGAGACCCAGTACTTC.

This clone was seen just once. The chain is built from TRBV3-1 (or the pseudogene TRBV3-2) and TRBJ2-7; TRBD1 is a possible D gene (5 bases). The CDR3 covers 17 residues. Germline V gene sequence: CDR1 LGHDT, CDR2 YNNKEL (reference sequence). Trimming cost V 3 bases and J 3 bases, with 21 bases left between them. The DNA of the CDR3 is TGTGCCAGCAGCCATCCAATATCCAGTGGCAGGGACTACGAGCAGTACTTC. It codes for CASSHPISSGRDYEQYF.

The chain employs TRBV5-6 and TRBJ2-2; maybe TRBD2 (7 bases). Per the germline V gene, CDR1 is SGHDT and CDR2 is YYEEEE. Trimming removed 3 bases from V and 4 bases from J, with 19 bases in between. The CDR3 is 17 amino acids. The CDR3 sequence: CASSSTLRGGRTGELFF. The DNA of the CDR3 is TGTGCCAGCAGCTCCACCCTTAGGGGGGGGCGCACCGGGGAGCTGTTTTTT. The full variable domain, in which reference TRBV5-6 and TRBJ2-2 provide the parts outside the CDR3, is DAGVTQSPTHLIKTRGQQVTLRCSPKSGHDTVSWYQQALGQGPQFIFQYYEEEERQRGNFPDRFSGHQFPNYSSELNVNALLLGDSALYLCASSSTLRGGRTGELFFGEGSRLTVL.

V and J are TRBV29-1 and TRBJ1-6, with 8 bases aligning to TRBD1. This CDR3 contains 13 residues. Germline trimming cut 4 bases from V and 8 bases from J; bases unmatched to any gene: 4. CDR1 is SQVTM, CDR2 ANQGSEA, per germline. In nucleotides, the CDR3 is TGCAGCGTTGGGCAGGGGGCGGATTCACCCCTCCACTTT. This gives the protein CSVGQGADSPLHF.

The chain links TRBV27 to TRBJ2-5; 11 nucleotides match TRBD1. The CDR3 has 14 amino acids. Germline V gives CDR1 MNHEY, CDR2 SMNVEV (reference sequence). V shed 6 bases and J 1 base; nucleotides not matched to a gene: 1. The CDR3 sequence: CASRGTGGQETQYF. In DNA, the CDR3 is TGTGCCAGCAGGGGGACAGGGGGCCAAGAGACCCAGTACTTC.

This chain connects TRBV5-1 to TRBJ2-5; 8 positions agree with TRBD1. Looked up from germline, CDR1 is SGHRS and CDR2 is YFSETQ. The CDR3 extends over 13 amino acids. J gave up 3 bases and V 3 bases, and 1 base lay outside the gene matches. The CDR3 is CASSSTGEETQYF. The CDR3, as DNA: TGCGCCAGCAGCTCGACAGGGGAAGAGACCCAGTACTTC. Full variable domain (rest looked up from reference TRBV5-1 and TRBJ2-5): KAGVTQTPRYLIKTRGQQVTLSCSPISGHRSVSWYQQTPGQGLQFLFEYFSETQRNKGNFPGRFSGRQFSNSRSEMNVSTLELGDSALYLCASSSTGEETQYFGPGTRLLVL.

The chain uses TRBV7-9 and TRBJ1-4; 7 bases agree with TRBD1. The CDR3 loop spans 13 amino acids. Losses at the gene ends were 5 bases for V and 8 bases for J; bases not matched to a gene: 5. Looked up from germline, CDR1 is SEHNR and CDR2 is FQNEAQ (reference sequence). CDR3 in amino acids: CASSLRQGEKLFF. The CDR3 nucleotides read TGTGCCAGCAGCCTCCGACAGGGAGAAAAACTGTTTTTT.

This chain links TRBV6-5 with TRBJ2-1; tentatively, D is TRBD1 (6 bases). The germline V gene has CDR1 MNHEY and CDR2 SVGAGI. This CDR3 contains 15 residues. Trimming removed 6 bases from V and 0 bases from J, with 12 bases in between. CDR3 residues: CASRQGQGSYNEQFF. Here the CDR3 DNA reads TGTGCCAGCAGGCAGGGGCAGGGCTCCTACAATGAGCAGTTCTTC.

V is TRBV29-1 and J is TRBJ2-3; TRBD1 might be the D (6 bases). There are 12 residues in the CDR3. The germline V and J ends were trimmed by 3 bases and 8 bases, with 12 bases remaining between them. Germline CDR1 reads SQVTM; CDR2 reads ANQGSEA. CDR3 loop: CSVDLDRPTQYF. Written as DNA, the CDR3 is TGCAGCGTTGATCTGGACAGACCTACGCAGTATTTT.

This rearrangement joins TRBV7-9 to TRBJ1-4; D is unclear. CDR1 and CDR2 from the germline V gene are SEHNR and FQNEAQ (reference sequence). This CDR3 is built from 15 residues. V shed 5 bases and J shed 3 bases, with 13 bases lying between them. CDR3 protein: CASSASSHPNEKLFF. The CDR3 coding sequence is TGTGCCAGCAGCGCAAGCTCCCACCCTAATGAAAAACTGTTTTTT.

About this clone itself: The sample holds other DNA sequences that translate to the same CDR3. The chain is built from TRBV6-5 and TRBJ1-2; no clear D. The CDR3 contains 12 residues. V gave up 6 bases and J gave up 8 bases, with 13 bases separating them. Germline assignment: CDR1 MNHEY and CDR2 SVGAGI. Here the CDR3 reads CASRTGESGYTF. The CDR3 DNA follows: TGTGCCAGCAGAACCGGGGAGAGCGGCTACACCTTC.

The chain links TRBV28 to TRBJ1-1; D unclear. The CDR3 spans 13 residues. V lost 5 bases and J 4 bases, leaving 11 bases between the germline ends. Germline values: CDR1 MDHEN, CDR2 SYDVKM. The CDR3 bases are TGTGCCAGCAGTCGCGGGATGGTCACTGAAGCTTTCTTT. Translating gives CASSRGMVTEAFF.

This chain uses TRBV28 with TRBJ1-3, with 8 positions matching TRBD1. The germline V gene encodes CDR1 MDHEN and CDR2 SYDVKM. The CDR3 extends over 14 amino acids. With V trimmed by 4 bases and J by 11 bases, 10 bases remained unmatched. CDR3 in amino acids: CASSSGQGLKSIYF. CDR3 in DNA: TGTGCCAGCAGTTCAGGACAGGGACTAAAGTCCATATATTTT.

Only one count was recorded for this clone. The V call is TRBV6-5, the J call TRBJ2-4, with D uncertain. The CDR3 is made up of 15 amino acids. Between the trimmed V and J ends, which lost 5 bases and 0 bases, there was a span of 11 bases. The germline V gene encodes CDR1 MNHEY and CDR2 SVGAGI. The DNA for the CDR3 is TGTGCCAGCAGTACGACAAGTCTAGCCAAAAACATTCAGTACTTC. This translates into CASSTTSLAKNIQYF.

The chain is built from TRBV5-4 and TRBJ2-7; D is unclear. The CDR3 sequence is 13 residues long. Germline CDR1 reads SGHNT; CDR2 reads YYREEE (reference sequence). V shed 4 bases and J shed 9 bases, with 17 bases lying between them. The CDR3 DNA sequence: TGTGCCAGCAGCCCCGGGTCAGACGTAGGGCAGTACTTC. Residues: CASSPGSDVGQYF.

The chain recombines TRBV6-5 with TRBJ1-2; D is unclear. The V gene's germline CDR1 is MNHEY and CDR2 SVGAGI. The CDR3 extends over 13 amino acids. Deletions cut 8 bases from V and 8 bases from J, with 18 bases between. The CDR3 coding sequence is TGTGCCAGCCGAAAAGGTGGGGAGGCAGGCTACACCTTC. Its translation: CASRKGGEAGYTF.

The CDR3 sequence is CASSFGGDEQFF. The CDR3 bases are TGCGCCAGCAGCTTTGGGGGCGATGAGCAGTTCTTC. This rearrangement joins TRBV5-1 to TRBJ2-1; weak D call: TRBD1 (6 bases). Germline assignment: CDR1 SGHRS and CDR2 YFSETQ. This CDR3 has 12 residues. V was pared by 2 bases and J by 8 bases, with 8 bases between.

V gene TRBV4-3 combines with J gene TRBJ1-4; D may be TRBD1 (5 bases). Germline V lookup: CDR1 LGHNA, CDR2 YSLEER. This CDR3 comprises 15 residues. Trimming left V 4 bases short and J 7 bases short, with 16 bases between. The CDR3 DNA reads TGCGCCAGCAGCCCTCGGCGGGGGTATGGTGAAAAACTGTTTTTT. Residues: CASSPRRGYGEKLFF.

The chain links TRBV3-1 (or the pseudogene TRBV3-2) to TRBJ2-5; TRBD2 matches 8 bases. This CDR3 has 15 residues. The germline gives CDR1 LGHDT, CDR2 YNNKEL (reference sequence). The V and J ends lost 0 bases and 5 bases, in that order; junction bases with no gene match: 5. CDR3 amino acids: CASSQEQRGRETQYF. The CDR3 DNA reads TGTGCCAGCAGCCAAGAACAGCGGGGGCGGGAGACCCAGTACTTC.

The chain joins TRBV4-3 to TRBJ2-1, with a weak D call TRBD2 (6 bases). Trimming took 4 bases from V and 8 from J, leaving 15 bases between them. The V gene's germline CDR1 is LGHNA and CDR2 YSLEER. This CDR3 region has 14 residues. The CDR3 sequence: CASSRGPAGYEQFF. CDR3 bases: TGCGCCAGCAGCCGTGGGCCCGCGGGATATGAGCAGTTCTTC.

J is TRBJ1-5 and V is TRBV7-8; TRBD1 agrees at 8 bases. The germline V gene has CDR1 SGHVS and CDR2 FQNEAQ. V gave up 3 bases and J gave up 6 bases; unmatched junction bases: 7. This CDR3 has 15 amino acids. CDR3 nucleotide sequence: TGTGCCAGCAGCTTTGACAGGGGAGGGAGTCAGCCCCAGCATTTT. It yields the protein CASSFDRGGSQPQHF. The full variable domain, rest sourced from reference TRBV7-8 and TRBJ1-5, is GAGVSQSPRYKVAKRGQDVALRCDPISGHVSLFWYQQALGQGPEFLTYFQNEAQLDKSGLPSDRFFAERPEGSVSTLKIQRTQQEDSAVYLCASSFDRGGSQPQHFGDGTRLSIL.

The chain recombines TRBV28 with TRBJ2-2; a weak D match, TRBD1 (6 bases). Germline CDR1 and CDR2: MDHEN and SYDVKM. The V gene lost 4 bases and the J gene lost 4 bases, with 16 bases spanning the gap. The CDR3 length is 16 residues. CDR3 bases: TGTGCCAGCAGTTCTCCCGAGGCAGGGGTCACCGGGGAGCTGTTTTTT. Translating it yields CASSSPEAGVTGELFF.

This clone showed up just a few times. The gene calls are TRBV7-6 and TRBJ2-1, with D unresolved. V gave up 1 base and J gave up 2 bases, with 12 bases separating them. CDR1 is SGHVS, CDR2 FNYEAQ, per germline. The CDR3 sequence is 16 residues long. DNA for the CDR3: TGTGCCAGCAGCTTAGGGGCCCCGCTCCCCTACAATGAGCAGTTCTTC. Residues: CASSLGAPLPYNEQFF.